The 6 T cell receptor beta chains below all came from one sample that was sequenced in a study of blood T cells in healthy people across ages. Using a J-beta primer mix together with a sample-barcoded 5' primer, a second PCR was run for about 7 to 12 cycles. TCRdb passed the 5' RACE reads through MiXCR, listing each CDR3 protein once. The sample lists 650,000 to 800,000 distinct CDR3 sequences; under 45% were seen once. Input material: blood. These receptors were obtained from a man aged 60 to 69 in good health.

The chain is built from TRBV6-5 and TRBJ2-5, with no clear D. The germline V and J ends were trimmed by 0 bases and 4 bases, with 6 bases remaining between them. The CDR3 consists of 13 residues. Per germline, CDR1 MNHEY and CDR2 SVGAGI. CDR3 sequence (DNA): TGTGCCAGCAGTTACTCGGTGGGAGAGACCCAGTACTTC. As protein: CASSYSVGETQYF.

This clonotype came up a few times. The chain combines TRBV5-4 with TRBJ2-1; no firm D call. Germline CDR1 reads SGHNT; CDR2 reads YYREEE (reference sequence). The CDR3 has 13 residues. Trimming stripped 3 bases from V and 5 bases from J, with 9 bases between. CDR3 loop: CASSSGDNNEQFF. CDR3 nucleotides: TGTGCCAGCAGCTCGGGCGACAACAATGAGCAGTTCTTC.

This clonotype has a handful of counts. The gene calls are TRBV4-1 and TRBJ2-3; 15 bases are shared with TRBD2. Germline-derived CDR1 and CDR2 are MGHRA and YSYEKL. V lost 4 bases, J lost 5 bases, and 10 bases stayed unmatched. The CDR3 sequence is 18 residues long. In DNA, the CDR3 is TGCGCCAGCAGCCCATCCGTTCCGGGACTAGCGGGGGGAGATACGCAGTATTTT. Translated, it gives CASSPSVPGLAGGDTQYF.

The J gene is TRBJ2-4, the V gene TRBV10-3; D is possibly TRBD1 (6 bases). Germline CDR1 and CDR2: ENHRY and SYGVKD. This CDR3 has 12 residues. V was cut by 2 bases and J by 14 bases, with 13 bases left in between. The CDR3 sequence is CAISEDDRTKYF. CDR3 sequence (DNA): TGTGCCATCAGTGAGGACGACAGGACCAAGTACTTC.

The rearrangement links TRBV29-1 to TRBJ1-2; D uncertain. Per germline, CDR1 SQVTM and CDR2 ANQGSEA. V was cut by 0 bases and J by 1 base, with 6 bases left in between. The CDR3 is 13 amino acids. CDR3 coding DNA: TGCAGCGTTGAAGAGAGCCTTAACTATGGCTACACCTTC. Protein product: CSVEESLNYGYTF.

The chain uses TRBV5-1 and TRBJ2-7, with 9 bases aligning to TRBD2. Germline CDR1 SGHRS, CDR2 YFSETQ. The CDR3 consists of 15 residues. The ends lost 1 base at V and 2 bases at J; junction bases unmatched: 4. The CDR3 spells CASSLLAGRTYEQYF. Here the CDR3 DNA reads TGCGCCAGCAGCTTGCTAGCGGGGCGTACCTACGAGCAGTACTTC.